The sequence of this TCR beta chain was determined in a study of blood T cell repertoires in COVID-19 (dated by TCRdb to the early 2020s). At the level of the whole study: ImmuneRACE Cohort 3 recovered participants were defined by two consecutive negative NP/OP PCR tests, healthcare professional clearance, or symptom resolution. Samples from collaborators originated in the United States, Italy and Spain and spanned both the acute and convalescent phases of COVID-19. Where available, HLA class I and class II types were obtained from metadata supplied by the sample provider rather than from assay-based typing. The samples were drawn from the first 160 participants of the ongoing ImmuneRACE study and from some 1,300 subjects provided by 6 global collaborators. A de-identified subject ID, COVID-19 status, age in years and sex were almost always included in the sample metadata. Deeply sampled blood TCRbeta repertoires from subjects exposed to, actively infected with, or recovered from COVID-19 were included in the dataset. The prospective study material was composed of cDNA or gDNA derived from T cells, B-cell-depleted T cells, or PBMCs. The repertoires were released in a freely available public database meant as a resource for research on the immune response to SARS-CoV-2.

In the prospective study, participants were roughly 18 to 89 years old, resided in approximately 22 geographic areas of the United States, and were enrolled through a virtual design. In the prospective study, participants were assigned to cohorts based on the clinical history participants reported in a screening survey and a study questionnaire. Each participant in the prospective study had whole blood, serum and a nasopharyngeal or oropharyngeal swab collected by mobile phlebotomists. Participants in the prospective study had the option to provide additional blood draws and questionnaires over a 2-month period. Blood samples from the prospective study were shipped frozen or at room temperature prior to DNA extraction. What the authors observed across the whole study: Clinical and demographic metadata were provided uncurated, with the amount varying by source and participant.

TCRbeta CDR3 regions were amplified from genomic DNA by means of the immunoSEQ Assay, a bias-controlled multiplex PCR. The paper's processing steps were these. Nucleated cell counts per sample were estimated from amplification of reference gene primers within the assay. Sequence reads were collapsed and filtered to measure the absolute abundance of every unique TCRbeta CDR3 rearrangement. For each sample, productive Simpson clonality was calculated as the square root of Simpson's diversity index over productive rearrangements. Imported from immuneACCESS, the table was reduced by TCRdb to in-frame sequences with V and J called. These copies leave out some clones; in studies compared against another copy, an unresolved V gene accounts for under half, and the cause of the remainder is not known. V, J and clone size were drawn from that table, and D and trimming were deduced from the DNA. For this sample the table gives over 110,000 clones, of which over 75% were detected only once. The biggest ten clones account for 3.9% of the sample.

Notes on this clone: Its antigen is not yet known. No much larger clonotype is one base removed from it; base qualities were not supplied.

The germline V gene (reference sequence) specifies MNHEY as CDR1 and SMNVEV as CDR2. From cysteine to phenylalanine, the CDR3 is 15 amino acids long. Of the read, only the CDR3 DNA is kept; its 45 bases are in frame from base 1. A distance of 16 bases separates the germline ends of V and J, which lose 4 bases and 6 bases respectively. The rearranged chain carries TRBV27 and TRBJ1-5, and TRBD1 may be the D gene, going by 6 matching bases. The sequenced material came from PBMCs or T cells enriched from blood (not recorded which). The sequence was collected from a man aged 50 or older in a cohort exposed to, infected with or recovered from COVID-19 (not recorded which). The CDR3 has the sequence CASSSQGRGGQPQHF. In nucleotides, the sequence is TGTGCCAGCAGTTCTCAGGGGAGGGGAGGTCAGCCCCAGCATTTT.